This TCR beta chain is drawn from a study of identical twins. The study, taken as a whole, reports: A cross-sectional statistical analysis, not follow-up of the same donors, supported the conclusions. There is a chance that invariant MAIT and iNKT cells partially muddied zero-insertion analyses. A lower insertion count was a feature of abundant cord blood beta clonotypes, with no such feature in memory repertoires.

The CDR3 covers 13 residues. Germline V gives CDR1 MNHEY, CDR2 SMNVEV (reference sequence). The V end lost 0 bases, the J end lost 9 bases, and 6 bases lay between the germline ends. Note on this clonotype: Antigen specificity is unknown.

The cDNA had a unique molecular identifier and a template-switch universal primer site. Via MiXCR, TCRdb re-called the 5' RACE reads, giving one row per CDR3 protein. The profile shows more than 1.5 million distinct CDR3 sequences, around 33% of them singletons. The chain links TRBV27 to TRBJ1-6; D is undetermined. Material for sequencing was cord blood. This receptor was identified in a newborn girl in good health. CDR3 sequence: CASSLSASSPLHF. CDR3 nucleotide sequence: TGTGCCAGCAGTTTATCGGCCAGTTCACCCCTCCACTTT.